The entry that follows covers one T cell receptor (beta chain) sequence. V lost 2 bases and J lost 8, with 11 bases in between. The CDR3 consists of 13 residues. Looked up from germline, CDR1 is SGDLS and CDR2 is YYNGEE. Only in-frame clones appear in the TCRdb table, and some are missing; sequencing was by immunoSEQ multiplex PCR. In the table there are some 61,000 clones, 80% to 90% of which are singletons. The data stem from a study of blood T cell repertoires in COVID-19. Across the whole study: Acute and convalescent COVID-19 specimens originated in the United States, Italy and Spain. Sample material is recorded as cDNA or gDNA derived from T cells, B-cell-depleted T cells, or PBMCs.

The receptor was derived from a man aged 55 to 70 with acute or convalescent COVID-19. The chain has TRBV9 and TRBJ2-1, with D possibly matching TRBD1 (5 bases). The sequenced sample consisted of peripheral blood. The CDR3 loop reads CASSVSSRDEQFF. CDR3 coding DNA: TGTGCCAGCAGCGTTTCCAGCAGGGATGAGCAGTTCTTC.